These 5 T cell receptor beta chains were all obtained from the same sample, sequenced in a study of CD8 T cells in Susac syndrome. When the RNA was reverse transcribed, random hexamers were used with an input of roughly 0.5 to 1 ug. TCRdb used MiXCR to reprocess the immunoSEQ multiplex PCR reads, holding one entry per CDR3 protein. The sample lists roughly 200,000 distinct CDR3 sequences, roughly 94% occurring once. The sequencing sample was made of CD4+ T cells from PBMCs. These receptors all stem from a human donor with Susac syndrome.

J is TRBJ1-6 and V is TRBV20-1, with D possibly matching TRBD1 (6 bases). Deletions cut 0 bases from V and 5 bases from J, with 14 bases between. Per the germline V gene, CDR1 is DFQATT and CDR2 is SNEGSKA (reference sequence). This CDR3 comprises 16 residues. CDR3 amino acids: CSARDGQGPNNSPLHF. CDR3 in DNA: TGCAGTGCTAGAGATGGCCAGGGGCCGAATAATTCACCCCTCCACTTT.

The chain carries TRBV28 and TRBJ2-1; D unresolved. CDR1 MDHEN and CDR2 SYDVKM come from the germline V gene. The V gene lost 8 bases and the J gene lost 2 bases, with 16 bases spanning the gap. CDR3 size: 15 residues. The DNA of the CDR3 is TGTGCCAGCTCCCCACTCGACCACCCCTACAATGAGCAGTTCTTC. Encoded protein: CASSPLDHPYNEQFF.

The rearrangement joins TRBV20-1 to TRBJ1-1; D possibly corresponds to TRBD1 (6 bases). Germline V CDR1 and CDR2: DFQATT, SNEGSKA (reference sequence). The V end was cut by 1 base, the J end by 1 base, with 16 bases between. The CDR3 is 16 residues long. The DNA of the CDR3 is TGCAGTGCTAGAGGTCCTTTCGGCAGGGGGAACACTGAAGCTTTCTTT. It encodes CSARGPFGRGNTEAFF.

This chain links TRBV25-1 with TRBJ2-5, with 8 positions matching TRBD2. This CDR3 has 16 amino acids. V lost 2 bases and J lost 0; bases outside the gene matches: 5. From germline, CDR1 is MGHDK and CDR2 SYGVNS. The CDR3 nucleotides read TGTGCCAGCAGTGAAGTTGGCGGGGGGTACCAAGAGACCCAGTACTTC. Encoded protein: CASSEVGGGYQETQYF.

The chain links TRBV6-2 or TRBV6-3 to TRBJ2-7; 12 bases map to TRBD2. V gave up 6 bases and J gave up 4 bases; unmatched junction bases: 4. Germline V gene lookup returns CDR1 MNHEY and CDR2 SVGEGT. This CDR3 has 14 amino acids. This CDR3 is CASRTSGSSYEQYF. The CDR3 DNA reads TGTGCCAGCAGGACTAGCGGGAGTTCTTACGAGCAGTACTTC.